The following is a T cell receptor beta chain sequence with its context. Original processing notes: Nucleated cell number was recorded as an estimate derived from reference gene primer amplification. This table comes from immunoSEQ multiplex PCR, and its TCRdb copy is limited to in-frame clones, with some not included. D and trimming come from the DNA, and the V and J calls and clone size come from that table. The table has approximately 180,000 clones, 70% to 90% seen once. The data belong to a study of blood T cell repertoires in COVID-19. Study as a whole: The United States, Italy and Spain supplied acute and convalescent COVID-19 samples. The analysed material was cDNA or gDNA that came from T cells, B-cell-depleted T cells, or PBMCs.

Trimming cost V 0 bases and J 6 bases; bases outside gene matches: 8. Per germline, CDR1 LGHDT and CDR2 YNNKEL (reference sequence). The CDR3 loop spans 17 amino acids. The specimen was peripheral blood. The source is a human donor with active or convalescent COVID-19. The donor label of this sample is uncertain. The rearrangement joins TRBV3-1 (or the pseudogene TRBV3-2) to TRBJ2-2, with TRBD1 matching over 9 bases. CDR3 loop: CASSQDRGQGGPGELFF. The CDR3 DNA reads as TGTGCCAGCAGCCAAGATCGGGGACAGGGAGGTCCCGGGGAGCTGTTTTTT.